This record looks at one T cell receptor beta chain sequence and its context. The antigen is undetermined. This entry comes from a study of PD-L1 blockade in urothelial cancer. The study's findings and limits: A below-median TCR clonality in blood before treatment predicted better survival.

For each patient, 1 to 8 samples were obtained, pretreatment and on-treatment. Sequencing was performed with immunoSEQ multiplex PCR; in TCRdb, only in-frame clones are kept and a portion is missing. Altogether about 44,000 clones are present, 82% being singletons, with the ten largest covering approximately 3%. Trimming removed 1 base at V and 5 bases at J, with 14 bases between. The germline CDR1 and CDR2 sequences are SGHTA and FQGNSA. The CDR3 spans 15 residues. This chain joins TRBV7-2 and TRBJ2-5, with D possibly matching TRBD1 (6 bases). The starting material was PBMCs, obtained around atezolizumab (anti-PD-L1) treatment. This TCR was sampled from a man aged 70-80 years with urothelial cancer. The CDR3 nucleotides are TGTGCCAGCAGCTTAGGGGCCACAGGGTTGGAGACCCAGTACTTC. It yields the protein CASSLGATGLETQYF.